The clone carrying this TCR beta chain came up a few times. The data derive from a study of early T cells in non-severe SARS-CoV-2 infection. The germline gives CDR1 LNHDA, CDR2 SQIVND (reference sequence). The CDR3 length is 16 residues. V shed 6 bases, J shed 5 bases, and the junction held 13 bases outside the gene matches. Using its own MiXCR run on the 5' RACE reads, TCRdb lists one record per CDR3 protein. Of over 50,000 distinct CDR3 sequences listed, more than 13% are singletons. Sequencing used whole blood, obtained at baseline. This chain uses TRBV19 with TRBJ1-5, with 7 bases identical to TRBD1. The receptor's source is an adult who was a healthcare worker with PCR-confirmed SARS-CoV-2 infection or an uninfected control (not recorded which). The CDR3 sequence is CASSPSYRGIHQPQHF. Here the CDR3 DNA reads TGTGCCAGTAGCCCCTCCTACAGGGGTATCCATCAGCCCCAGCATTTT.